This TCR beta chain was captured by sequencing in a study of blood T cells in healthy people across ages (dated by TCRdb to between 2014 and 2017). About the study as a whole: In model experiments, roughly one uniquely barcoded TCR beta cDNA molecule per two T cells was captured by template switching. Using deep sequencing normalized with unique cDNA molecular identifiers, the study measured how TCR beta repertoire diversity changes with age. Two additional independent replicas of 1 million unique cDNA reads from the same blood draw were analyzed for two donors (one aged 18 to 30 and one aged 80 or older). The donors were divided into four age groups: young (average approximately 17 years), middle-aged (around 37), aged (approximately 59) and long-lived (roughly 88). To avoid experimental bias, donors of different ages were distributed randomly across sequencing lanes.

General conclusions and limits of the study: Bulk unsorted PBMC profiling prevented conclusive comparison of naive and antigen-experienced compartments. There was a strong correlation between observed TCR beta diversity and the percentage of naive T cells measured by flow cytometry. Estimates of total diversity from one million sequenced T cells were regarded as lower bounds and underestimates. Compared with the aged group, the long-lived group had more naive CD4+ T cells, fewer expanded clones and increased TCR diversity, a pattern suggesting age selection. As age increased, observed TCR beta diversity per million T cells dropped in a roughly linear way, and a significant reduction was already evident by age 40. The CMV infection status of donors was not known, potentially confounding age-related changes in expanded clonotypes.

The germline V gene supplies CDR1 SGHTA and CDR2 FQGNSA. CDR3 length: 16 amino acids, cysteine to phenylalanine. Only CDR3 DNA remains: 48 bases, in frame from the first base. In the case of this clonotype: Its cognate antigen has yet to be identified. Per-nucleotide qualities are absent, and no much larger clonotype sits a single base away.

Donors were a few dozen systemically healthy Caucasian individuals from Russia aged roughly 6 to 90 years. Approximately 11 milliliters of peripheral blood were drawn from each donor into EDTA-treated Vacutainer tubes. PBMCs were isolated by Ficoll-Paque density-gradient centrifugation, with at least 7 million obtained per sample. Trizol reagent was used to extract total RNA from the PBMCs, yielding at least 6 micrograms per sample. For every donor, an aliquot of PBMCs went through flow cytometry to measure the percentages of naive CD45RAhigh/CD27high T cells. Libraries were made using 5' RACE. The listed sequencing device is Illumina HiSeq 2500. A second roughly 7 to 11 cycle PCR used a sample-barcoded 5' primer and a J-beta primer mix. A unique molecular identifier was introduced onto each TCR beta cDNA molecule by a template-switch 5' adaptor carrying 12 random nucleotides. At least 3 million CDR3-containing paired-end reads were obtained from each sample. The Mint cDNA synthesis kit, primed by a TRBC-specific oligonucleotide, was used to synthesize first-strand cDNA from all RNA. All cDNA was treated with uracil-DNA glycosylase and then went through a first 18-cycle PCR with the universal primers M1SS and BC2_uni_R. In the source study's methods: Each sample was normalized by randomly selecting 1 million high-quality reads, each carrying a distinct molecular identifier. Reads sharing molecular identifiers were discarded rather than binned into consensus sequences. MiTCR, set to a Q25 quality threshold and the strictest error-elimination algorithm, was used for CDR3 identification, clonotype clustering and error correction. A nonparametric unseen species model with Euler transformation was used to estimate a lower bound on total TCR beta diversity. Clones were called with MiXCR by TCRdb after fastp trimmed the public reads at Q25, and only in-frame beta chains were retained. Each CDR3 protein appears once, grouped with its most common genes and DNA. TCRdb's processing, not the authors' own work, is the source of the V and J calls. This sample is represented by more than 800,000 distinct CDR3 sequences; roughly 26% of them were singletons. The ten biggest clones cover 15% to 20% of the sample.

The sequence joins TRBV7-2 to TRBJ2-4; TRBD2 aligns with 14 central bases. The J call is in doubt because the DNA end fits TRBJ2-5 better. This receptor was taken from a woman of 80 years or more in good health. Sequenced material: blood. The CDR3 reads as follows: CASSQAGTSGGETQYF. Read as DNA, the sequence is TGTGCCAGCAGCCAAGCCGGGACTAGCGGGGGAGAGACCCAGTACTTC.